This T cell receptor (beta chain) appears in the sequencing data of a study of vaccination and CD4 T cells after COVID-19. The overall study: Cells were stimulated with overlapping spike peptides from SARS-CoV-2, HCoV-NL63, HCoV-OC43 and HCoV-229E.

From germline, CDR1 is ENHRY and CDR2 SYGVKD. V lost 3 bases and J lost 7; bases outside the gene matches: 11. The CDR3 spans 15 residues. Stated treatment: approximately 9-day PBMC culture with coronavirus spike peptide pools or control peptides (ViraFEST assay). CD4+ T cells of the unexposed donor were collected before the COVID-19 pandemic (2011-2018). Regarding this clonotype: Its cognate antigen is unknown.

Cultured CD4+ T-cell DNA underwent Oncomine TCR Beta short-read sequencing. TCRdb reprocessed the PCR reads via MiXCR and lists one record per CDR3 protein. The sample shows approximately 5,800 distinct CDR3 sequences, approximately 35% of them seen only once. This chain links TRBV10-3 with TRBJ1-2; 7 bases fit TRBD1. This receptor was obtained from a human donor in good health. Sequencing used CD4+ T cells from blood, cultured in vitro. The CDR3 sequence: CAISEVQGQETGYTF. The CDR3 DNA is TGTGCCATCAGTGAAGTACAGGGGCAAGAAACTGGCTACACCTTC.